Each of the 17 T cell receptor beta chains below was sequenced from the same sample in a study of cytomegalovirus exposure and HLA in healthy donors. Assay: immunoSEQ multiplex PCR; the TCRdb copy retains only in-frame clones and omits some. The top ten clones hold 1% to 1.5% of a sample with around 140,000 clones, roughly 87% of them seen once. Sequenced input: PBMCs. Receptor source: a woman younger than 30 in good health and CMV-seronegative.

The chain links TRBV29-1 to TRBJ1-4; D is uncertain. The V gene lost 6 bases and the J gene lost 7 bases, with 15 bases spanning the gap. CDR3 length: 13 amino acids. Germline-derived CDR1 and CDR2 are SQVTM and ANQGSEA. CDR3 amino acids: CSVLPAGSEKLFF. The CDR3 bases are TGCAGCGTCCTGCCGGCGGGGTCTGAAAAACTGTTTTTT.

This clone has just a few counts. V gene TRBV5-1 combines with J gene TRBJ2-1; 8 bases match TRBD2. Germline V gene sequence: CDR1 SGHRS, CDR2 YFSETQ. The CDR3 is 15 amino acids. J was trimmed by 2 bases and V by 4 bases; bases with no gene match: 5. The CDR3 DNA reads as TGCGCCAGCAGCGTAACTAGCGGCCCCTACAATGAGCAGTTCTTC. This translates into CASSVTSGPYNEQFF.

A word on this clone: Other nucleotide sequences from this sample produce the same CDR3. The CDR3 DNA is TGTGCCAGCTCACCGGCGGGGTACGAGCAGTACTTC. Encoded protein: CASSPAGYEQYF. J is TRBJ2-7 and V is TRBV18; possibly TRBD2 for D (6 bases). This CDR3 spans 12 amino acids. In germline, CDR1 is KGHSH, CDR2 LQKENI. Trimming removed 3 bases from V and 4 bases from J, with 7 bases in between.

The V gene is TRBV7-9, the J gene TRBJ1-6; the D is unclear. Germline loops: CDR1 SEHNR, CDR2 FQNEAQ (reference sequence). CDR3 length equals 16 residues. The V end lost 5 bases, the J end lost 4 bases, and 15 bases lay between the germline ends. For the CDR3, the DNA is TGTGCCAGCAGCCATCGGGCGGGGTCGTATAATTCACCCCTCCACTTT. It is translated as CASSHRAGSYNSPLHF.

V is TRBV7-9 and J is TRBJ1-3; no reliable D call. Deletions cut 5 bases from V and 5 bases from J, with 10 bases between. Germline assignment: CDR1 SEHNR and CDR2 FQNEAQ (reference sequence). The CDR3 sequence is 13 residues long. The CDR3 sequence: CASSLIERNTIYF. CDR3 DNA sequence: TGTGCCAGCAGCCTCATAGAAAGAAACACCATATATTTT.

With respect to this clone: The same CDR3 arises from other DNA sequences in this sample as well. This chain joins TRBV18 and TRBJ1-1; D is undetermined. Germline V gene data show CDR1 as KGHSH and CDR2 as LQKENI. Trimming cost V 5 bases and J 1 base, with 8 bases left between them. The CDR3 contains 13 residues. The CDR3 DNA is TGTGCCAGCTCAACAGATCGGAACACTGAAGCTTTCTTT. Translated: CASSTDRNTEAFF.

This chain connects TRBV19 to TRBJ2-3; 7 nucleotides align to TRBD1. Germline V gene data show CDR1 as LNHDA and CDR2 as SQIVND (reference sequence). CDR3 length equals 15 residues. Trimming took 4 bases from V and 2 from J; bases not matched to a gene: 6. CDR3 in amino acids: CASSTRTGDTDTQYF. As DNA, the CDR3 is TGTGCCAGTAGTACCAGGACAGGAGACACAGATACGCAGTATTTT.

The genes are TRBV7-9 and TRBJ2-4; no firm D call. The CDR3 length is 13 residues. The V and J ends lost 4 bases and 8 bases respectively, with 12 bases between them. The germline V gene encodes CDR1 SEHNR and CDR2 FQNEAQ (reference sequence). The CDR3 DNA reads as TGTGCCAGCAGCTCGAATCAGGTGTACATTCAGTACTTC. Its translation: CASSSNQVYIQYF.

The V call is TRBV9, the J call TRBJ1-3; 8 bases map to TRBD1. J was trimmed by 7 bases and V by 2 bases; bases with no gene match: 2. The CDR3 is made up of 13 amino acids. The V gene's germline CDR1 is SGDLS and CDR2 YYNGEE. As DNA, the CDR3 is TGTGCCAGCAGCGTGACAGGGGAGAACACCATATATTTT. Encoded protein: CASSVTGENTIYF.

This clone turned up a few times. The rearrangement joins TRBV28 to TRBJ2-5; 9 nucleotides align to TRBD2. V trimming: 11 bases; J trimming: 1 base; junction bases outside the gene matches: 11. The CDR3 spans 15 residues. CDR1 and CDR2 (germline): MDHEN, SYDVKM. This CDR3 is CACGGGAIVQETQYF. The CDR3 bases are TGTGCCTGCGGCGGGGGGGCTATCGTCCAAGAGACCCAGTACTTC.

The chain uses TRBV5-1 and TRBJ2-7; possibly TRBD1 for D (5 bases). This CDR3 region has 18 residues. V lost 4 bases, J lost 4 bases, and 27 bases lay in between. Looked up from germline, CDR1 is SGHRS and CDR2 is YFSETQ. The CDR3: CASSPYPSPGIGPYEQYF. DNA for the CDR3: TGCGCCAGCAGCCCCTACCCCTCGCCAGGGATTGGTCCTTACGAGCAGTACTTC. Filled out from reference TRBV5-1 and TRBJ2-7, the complete variable domain reads KAGVTQTPRYLIKTRGQQVTLSCSPISGHRSVSWYQQTPGQGLQFLFEYFSETQRNKGNFPGRFSGRQFSNSRSEMNVSTLELGDSALYLCASSPYPSPGIGPYEQYFGPGTRLTVT.

The V gene is TRBV19, the J gene TRBJ1-2; D gene ambiguous. The CDR3 is 13 residues long. The V and J ends lost 0 bases and 4 bases respectively, with 6 bases between them. The germline V gene has CDR1 LNHDA and CDR2 SQIVND (reference sequence). In DNA form, the CDR3 reads TGTGCCAGTAGTATAGAGGGGAGCTATGGCTACACCTTC. Translated: CASSIEGSYGYTF. Variable domain in full (rest from reference TRBV19 and TRBJ1-2): DGGITQSPKYLFRKEGQNVTLSCEQNLNHDAMYWYRQDPGQGLRLIYYSQIVNDFQKGDIAEGYSVSREKKESFPLTVTSAQKNPTAFYLCASSIEGSYGYTFGSGTRLTVV.

The chain recombines TRBV11-2 with TRBJ2-1; 8 positions match TRBD2. J lost 0 bases, V lost 10 bases, and 5 bases had no gene match. Germline-derived CDR1 and CDR2 are SGHAT and FQNNGV. The CDR3 contains 14 residues. The CDR3 here is CATTGTSSYNEQFF. The CDR3 nucleotides read TGTGCCACAACCGGGACTAGCTCCTACAATGAGCAGTTCTTC. Together with reference TRBV11-2 and TRBJ2-1, the CDR3 gives the full variable domain: EAGVAQSPRYKIIEKRQSVAFWCNPISGHATLYWYQQILGQGPKLLIQFQNNGVVDDSQLPKDRFSAERLKGVDSTLKIQPAKLEDSAVYLCATTGTSSYNEQFFGPGTRLTVL.

This clone was recorded once. V gene TRBV5-1 combines with J gene TRBJ2-1, with D tentatively TRBD2 (8 bases). Germline V gene lookup returns CDR1 SGHRS and CDR2 YFSETQ. Trimming removed 3 bases from V and 2 bases from J, with 15 bases in between. The CDR3 is 16 residues long. This CDR3 reads CASSWTGGGPYNEQFF. For the CDR3, the DNA is TGCGCCAGCAGCTGGACAGGCGGGGGGCCCTACAATGAGCAGTTCTTC.

This rearrangement joins TRBV5-4 to TRBJ2-5; TRBD2 matches at 11 bases. Germline loops: CDR1 SGHNT, CDR2 YYREEE (reference sequence). The CDR3 is 20 residues long. J lost 9 bases, V lost 0 bases, and 22 bases had no gene match. The CDR3 region is CASSLAFRGSGGAGEVPQYF. The CDR3 coding sequence is TGTGCCAGCAGCTTGGCCTTTCGTGGTAGCGGGGGGGCCGGGGAGGTGCCCCAGTACTTC.

This chain uses TRBV27 with TRBJ2-2, with 7 bases matching TRBD1. Per germline, CDR1 MNHEY and CDR2 SMNVEV (reference sequence). The junction had 7 bases not matched to a gene; V was cut back by 7 bases and J by 5 bases. This CDR3 has 14 amino acids. The CDR3 bases are TGTGCCAGCAAAAAACAGGGGTGGACCGGGGAGCTGTTTTTT. Translation gives CASKKQGWTGELFF.

The genes are TRBV5-1 and TRBJ1-5, with 7 bases matching TRBD1. V was clipped by 0 bases and J by 9 bases; unmatched bases: 3. CDR3 length: 13 residues. Germline V gene lookup returns CDR1 SGHRS and CDR2 YFSETQ. CDR3 bases: TGCGCCAGCAGCTTGGAACAGGGGCCGCCCCAGCATTTT. Encoded protein: CASSLEQGPPQHF.